This is a list of T cell receptor beta chains from one sample in a study of neurological immune-mediated disorders. TCRdb re-derived calls from the 5' RACE reads in MiXCR, one entry per CDR3 protein. Of 45,000 to 60,000 distinct CDR3 sequences listed, less than 2.5% were seen once; the top ten hold approximately 3%. Input material: PBMCs. Every receptor here comes from a man aged 50 or older with multiple sclerosis. The CDR3 runs from the conserved cysteine through the conserved F or W. The order of the fields is D gene, clone size, J gene, V gene, CDR3 protein, CDR3 DNA. A D gene is named only where the DNA matches it firmly. The size of a clone is reported for some rows only, either as once, few or many, or as a class for expanded clones.

d_gene: TRBD2
abundance: many
j_gene: TRBJ2-4
v_gene: TRBV7-2
CDR3aa: CASSPPGGLKNIQYF
CDR3nt: TGTGCCAGCAGCCCCCCGGGGGGGCTGAAAAACATTCAGTACTTC

d_gene: .
abundance: few
j_gene: TRBJ2-2
v_gene: TRBV24-1
CDR3aa: CATSPGGGNFGELFF
CDR3nt: TGTGCCACCAGTCCTGGAGGGGGCAATTTCGGGGAGCTGTTTTTT

d_gene: TRBD2
abundance: many
j_gene: TRBJ2-1
v_gene: TRBV5-1
CDR3aa: CASSLGSGGFEQFF
CDR3nt: TGCGCCAGCAGCTTGGGTAGCGGGGGGTTTGAGCAGTTCTTC

d_gene: .
abundance: many
j_gene: TRBJ1-3
v_gene: TRBV20-1
CDR3aa: CSASRGAGNTIYF
CDR3nt: TGCAGTGCTAGCCGGGGTGCTGGAAACACCATATATTTT

d_gene: .
abundance: many
j_gene: TRBJ2-3
v_gene: TRBV30
CDR3aa: CAWIPPGPDTQYF
CDR3nt: TGTGCCTGGATTCCACCAGGGCCAGATACGCAGTATTTT

d_gene: TRBD1
abundance: many
j_gene: TRBJ2-1
v_gene: TRBV6-5
CDR3aa: CASSQSGTGPFF
CDR3nt: TGTGCCAGCAGTCAATCCGGGACAGGGCCGTTCTTC

d_gene: .
abundance: .
j_gene: TRBJ1-5
v_gene: TRBV5-1
CDR3aa: CASSLAEGGDQPQHF
CDR3nt: TGCGCCAGCAGCTTGGCCGAAGGGGGTGACCAGCCCCAGCATTTT

d_gene: TRBD2
abundance: many
j_gene: TRBJ2-7
v_gene: TRBV6-5
CDR3aa: CASSYSGGGNYEQYF
CDR3nt: TGTGCCAGCAGTTACTCGGGCGGGGGGAATTACGAGCAGTACTTC

d_gene: .
abundance: many
j_gene: TRBJ2-5
v_gene: TRBV20-1
CDR3aa: CSASPGSGGETQYF
CDR3nt: TGCAGTGCTTCGCCGGGTAGCGGAGGGGAGACCCAGTACTTC

d_gene: .
abundance: many
j_gene: TRBJ2-1
v_gene: TRBV6-2/TRBV6-3
CDR3aa: CASTARSGGGQEQFF
CDR3nt: TGTGCCAGCACCGCCCGGTCCGGCGGGGGCCAGGAGCAGTTCTTC

d_gene: .
abundance: many
j_gene: TRBJ2-3
v_gene: TRBV29-1
CDR3aa: CSVRESVDSQYF
CDR3nt: TGCAGCGTTCGGGAGTCGGTAGACTCGCAGTATTTT

d_gene: .
abundance: .
j_gene: TRBJ2-3
v_gene: TRBV6-2/TRBV6-3
CDR3aa: CASRTVGPATQYF
CDR3nt: TGTGCCAGCAGGACGGTGGGGCCAGCTACGCAGTATTTT

d_gene: TRBD2
abundance: many
j_gene: TRBJ2-7
v_gene: TRBV20-1
CDR3aa: CSAAGGPPLEQYF
CDR3nt: TGCAGTGCCGCGGGGGGGCCCCCTTTAGAGCAGTACTTC

d_gene: TRBD1
abundance: many
j_gene: TRBJ1-2
v_gene: TRBV10-3
CDR3aa: CAISTGVGYTF
CDR3nt: TGTGCCATCAGTACAGGGGTCGGCTACACCTTC

d_gene: TRBD2
abundance: many
j_gene: TRBJ2-5
v_gene: TRBV6-6
CDR3aa: CASSYNARLAGEETQYF
CDR3nt: TGTGCCAGCAGTTACAACGCCCGGCTAGCGGGGGAAGAGACCCAGTACTTC

d_gene: .
abundance: many
j_gene: TRBJ2-3
v_gene: TRBV10-3
CDR3aa: CAIRTGGTDTQYF
CDR3nt: TGTGCCATCAGGACCGGTGGCACAGATACGCAGTATTTT

d_gene: .
abundance: few
j_gene: TRBJ1-4
v_gene: TRBV18
CDR3aa: CASSPGSGLGEKLFF
CDR3nt: TGTGCCAGCTCACCGGGGTCGGGACTTGGGGAAAAACTGTTTTTT

d_gene: TRBD1
abundance: many
j_gene: TRBJ1-1
v_gene: TRBV4-1
CDR3aa: CASSRIRTGGTNTEAFF
CDR3nt: TGCGCCAGCAGCCGGATCCGGACAGGGGGAACGAACACTGAAGCTTTCTTT

d_gene: .
abundance: many
j_gene: TRBJ1-1
v_gene: TRBV5-1
CDR3aa: CASSLGGLRTEAFF
CDR3nt: TGCGCCAGCAGCTTGGGGGGGCTGCGTACTGAAGCTTTCTTT

d_gene: .
abundance: many
j_gene: TRBJ2-1
v_gene: TRBV24-1
CDR3aa: CATSAEGEQFF
CDR3nt: TGTGCCACCAGCGCTGAGGGTGAGCAGTTCTTC

d_gene: TRBD2
abundance: many
j_gene: TRBJ2-3
v_gene: TRBV20-1
CDR3aa: CSARDYSGGHGGDSWDTQYF
CDR3nt: TGCAGTGCTAGGGATTATAGCGGGGGGCACGGGGGTGATTCGTGGGATACGCAGTATTTT

d_gene: .
abundance: many
j_gene: TRBJ2-2
v_gene: TRBV12-3/TRBV12-4
CDR3aa: CASSLDANTGELFF
CDR3nt: TGTGCCAGCAGTTTAGACGCAAACACCGGGGAGCTGTTTTTT

d_gene: .
abundance: many
j_gene: TRBJ1-2
v_gene: TRBV25-1
CDR3aa: CASRPTGSYGYTF
CDR3nt: TGTGCCAGCCGCCCTACAGGGAGCTATGGCTACACCTTC

d_gene: .
abundance: many
j_gene: TRBJ2-3
v_gene: TRBV7-6
CDR3aa: CASSWADTDTQYF
CDR3nt: TGTGCCAGCAGCTGGGCTGACACAGATACGCAGTATTTT

d_gene: .
abundance: many
j_gene: TRBJ1-1
v_gene: TRBV5-5
CDR3aa: CASSLAAREVDEAFF
CDR3nt: TGTGCCAGCAGCTTGGCCGCTCGCGAAGTAGATGAAGCTTTCTTT

d_gene: .
abundance: many
j_gene: TRBJ1-2
v_gene: TRBV27
CDR3aa: CASSSRGGYGYTF
CDR3nt: TGTGCCAGCAGTTCGCGGGGAGGGTATGGCTACACCTTC

d_gene: .
abundance: many
j_gene: TRBJ2-3
v_gene: TRBV7-9
CDR3aa: CASSFYIGTDTQYF
CDR3nt: TGTGCCAGCAGCTTCTATATAGGCACAGATACGCAGTATTTT

d_gene: TRBD2
abundance: many
j_gene: TRBJ2-5
v_gene: TRBV6-5
CDR3aa: CASSYLAGGPSETQYF
CDR3nt: TGTGCCAGCAGTTACCTAGCGGGGGGGCCTTCGGAGACCCAGTACTTC

d_gene: TRBD1
abundance: many
j_gene: TRBJ1-5
v_gene: TRBV29-1
CDR3aa: CSVSGTGVNQPQHF
CDR3nt: TGCAGCGTTTCTGGGACAGGCGTTAATCAGCCCCAGCATTTT

d_gene: .
abundance: many
j_gene: TRBJ1-5
v_gene: TRBV3-1
CDR3aa: CASSPTGGLNQPQHF
CDR3nt: TGTGCCAGCAGCCCCACCGGAGGGCTGAATCAGCCCCAGCATTTT

d_gene: .
abundance: many
j_gene: TRBJ2-3
v_gene: TRBV3-1
CDR3aa: CASSQPRGTRTDTQYF
CDR3nt: TGTGCCAGCAGCCAACCCCGGGGGACGCGCACAGATACGCAGTATTTT

d_gene: TRBD1
abundance: many
j_gene: TRBJ2-7
v_gene: TRBV5-6
CDR3aa: CASSGRGRGQGTYEQYF
CDR3nt: TGTGCCAGCAGCGGCCGGGGGCGGGGACAGGGTACCTACGAGCAGTACTTC

d_gene: .
abundance: many
j_gene: TRBJ2-1
v_gene: TRBV20-1
CDR3aa: CSARDFLELGEQFF
CDR3nt: TGCAGTGCTAGAGATTTTCTAGAACTAGGCGAGCAGTTCTTC

d_gene: .
abundance: medium-sized
j_gene: TRBJ2-2
v_gene: TRBV20-1
CDR3aa: CSARAIGGHGELFF
CDR3nt: TGCAGTGCTAGAGCGATAGGGGGGCACGGGGAGCTGTTTTTT

d_gene: TRBD1
abundance: many
j_gene: TRBJ2-7
v_gene: TRBV20-1
CDR3aa: CSASGQRDYEQYF
CDR3nt: TGCAGTGCGTCGGGACAGAGAGATTACGAGCAGTACTTC

d_gene: TRBD1
abundance: many
j_gene: TRBJ1-1
v_gene: TRBV20-1
CDR3aa: CSARDGTGATEAFF
CDR3nt: TGCAGTGCTAGAGATGGGACAGGGGCAACTGAAGCTTTCTTT

d_gene: TRBD1
abundance: many
j_gene: TRBJ1-1
v_gene: TRBV13
CDR3aa: CASSALQGTTEAFF
CDR3nt: TGTGCCAGCAGCGCATTACAGGGGACCACTGAAGCTTTCTTT

d_gene: .
abundance: many
j_gene: TRBJ2-3
v_gene: TRBV29-1
CDR3aa: CSVVGGPTSTDTQYF
CDR3nt: TGCAGCGTTGTGGGGGGACCTACTAGCACAGATACGCAGTATTTT

d_gene: .
abundance: many
j_gene: TRBJ1-1
v_gene: TRBV20-1
CDR3aa: CRLEQGPRGNTEAFF
CDR3nt: TGCAGGCTAGAACAGGGCCCGAGAGGGAACACTGAAGCTTTCTTT

d_gene: TRBD1
abundance: many
j_gene: TRBJ1-1
v_gene: TRBV5-1
CDR3aa: CASSLPRDRMNTEAFF
CDR3nt: TGCGCCAGCAGCTTGCCCCGGGACAGGATGAACACTGAAGCTTTCTTT

d_gene: .
abundance: many
j_gene: TRBJ2-2
v_gene: TRBV18
CDR3aa: CASSPPDRVAGELFF
CDR3nt: TGTGCCAGCTCACCACCGGACCGGGTAGCCGGGGAGCTGTTTTTT

d_gene: .
abundance: many
j_gene: TRBJ2-2
v_gene: TRBV7-8
CDR3aa: CASSLVRQGLRTGELFF
CDR3nt: TGTGCCAGCAGCTTAGTTCGTCAGGGGCTTCGGACCGGGGAGCTGTTTTTT

d_gene: TRBD1
abundance: many
j_gene: TRBJ2-7
v_gene: TRBV4-1
CDR3aa: CASSQDLPGTGDEQYF
CDR3nt: TGCGCCAGCAGCCAAGACCTCCCAGGGACAGGTGACGAGCAGTACTTC

d_gene: .
abundance: many
j_gene: TRBJ1-1
v_gene: TRBV5-5
CDR3aa: CASSLVGTGTEAFF
CDR3nt: TGTGCCAGCAGCTTGGTGGGGACGGGTACTGAAGCTTTCTTT

d_gene: TRBD1
abundance: many
j_gene: TRBJ1-4
v_gene: TRBV3-1
CDR3aa: CASSRTGGEKLFF
CDR3nt: TGTGCCAGCAGCCGGACAGGGGGCGAAAAACTGTTTTTT

d_gene: TRBD1
abundance: many
j_gene: TRBJ1-2
v_gene: TRBV3-1
CDR3aa: CASSQVGLRTGGSYGYTF
CDR3nt: TGTGCCAGCAGCCAAGTCGGTCTTAGGACAGGGGGCTCCTATGGCTACACCTTC

d_gene: .
abundance: many
j_gene: TRBJ1-2
v_gene: TRBV12-3/TRBV12-4
CDR3aa: CASSTGQQVGYTF
CDR3nt: TGTGCCAGCAGCACGGGCCAACAAGTGGGCTACACCTTC

d_gene: .
abundance: many
j_gene: TRBJ2-7
v_gene: TRBV6-5
CDR3aa: CASSWIGGNTYEQYF
CDR3nt: TGTGCCAGCAGTTGGATTGGGGGCAACACCTACGAGCAGTACTTC

d_gene: .
abundance: many
j_gene: TRBJ2-7
v_gene: TRBV12-3/TRBV12-4
CDR3aa: CASSSRRDEQYF
CDR3nt: TGTGCCAGCAGTTCCCGACGGGACGAGCAGTACTTC

d_gene: TRBD1
abundance: many
j_gene: TRBJ1-4
v_gene: TRBV12-3/TRBV12-4
CDR3aa: CASSEQGYGEKLFF
CDR3nt: TGTGCCAGCAGCGAACAGGGGTACGGTGAAAAACTGTTTTTT

d_gene: TRBD2
abundance: many
j_gene: TRBJ2-5
v_gene: TRBV20-1
CDR3aa: CSAVGSGGLTQYF
CDR3nt: TGCAGTGCCGTGGGTAGCGGGGGGCTGACCCAGTACTTC

d_gene: .
abundance: many
j_gene: TRBJ1-6
v_gene: TRBV4-3
CDR3aa: CASSQDFTNNSPLHF
CDR3nt: TGCGCCAGCAGCCAAGACTTTACGAATAATTCACCCCTCCACTTT

d_gene: TRBD1
abundance: medium-sized
j_gene: TRBJ2-7
v_gene: TRBV5-5
CDR3aa: CASSERDSSYEQYF
CDR3nt: TGTGCCAGCAGCGAAAGGGACAGCTCCTACGAGCAGTACTTC

d_gene: TRBD1
abundance: many
j_gene: TRBJ1-2
v_gene: TRBV7-8
CDR3aa: CASSLGTGGAGYYGYTF
CDR3nt: TGTGCCAGCAGCTTAGGGACAGGAGGCGCCGGATACTATGGCTACACCTTC

d_gene: .
abundance: many
j_gene: TRBJ2-7
v_gene: TRBV5-6
CDR3aa: CASSSVDEQYF
CDR3nt: TGTGCCAGCAGCTCCGTTGACGAGCAGTACTTC